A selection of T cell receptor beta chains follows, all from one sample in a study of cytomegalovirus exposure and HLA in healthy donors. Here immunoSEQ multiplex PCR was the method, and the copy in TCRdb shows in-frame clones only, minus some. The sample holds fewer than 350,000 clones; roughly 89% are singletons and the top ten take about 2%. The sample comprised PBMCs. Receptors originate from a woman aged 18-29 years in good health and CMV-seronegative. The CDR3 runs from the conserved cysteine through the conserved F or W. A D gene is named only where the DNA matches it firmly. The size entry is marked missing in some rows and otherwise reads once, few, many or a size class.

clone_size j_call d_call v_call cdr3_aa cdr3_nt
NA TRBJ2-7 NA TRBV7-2 CASSLGSYSYEQYF TGTGCCAGCAGCTTAGGGAGCTACTCCTACGAGCAGTACTTC
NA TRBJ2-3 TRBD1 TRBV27 CASFETGTTTDTQYF TGTGCCAGTTTCGAGACAGGGACAACCACAGATACGCAGTATTTT
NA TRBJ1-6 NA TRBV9 CASSPQGSYNSPLHF TGTGCCAGCAGCCCACAGGGTTCCTATAATTCCCCCCTCCACTTT
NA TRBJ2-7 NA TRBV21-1 CASSKAYRRGSYEQYF TGTGCCAGCAGCAAAGCTTACCGACGGGGCTCCTACGAGCAGTACTTC
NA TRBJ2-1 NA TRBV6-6 CASSYHDPRLFF TGTGCCAGCAGTTACCACGATCCGAGGCTGTTCTTC
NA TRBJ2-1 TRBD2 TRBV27 CASSYYSAGGFEQFF TGTGCCAGCAGTTATTATTCAGCGGGGGGGTTTGAGCAGTTCTTC
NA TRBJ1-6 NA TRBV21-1 CASSAIGDSPLHF TGTGCCAGCAGCGCTATAGGGGATTCACCCCTCCACTTT
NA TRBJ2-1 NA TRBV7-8 CASSPAAGGNEQFF TGTGCCAGCAGCCCGGCGGCCGGAGGCAATGAGCAGTTCTTC
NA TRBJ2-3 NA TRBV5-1 CASERAPSTDTQYF TGCGCCAGCGAGAGGGCCCCTAGCACAGATACGCAGTATTTT
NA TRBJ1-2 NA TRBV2 CASSAISQGYTF TGTGCCAGCAGTGCTATCTCGCAAGGCTACACCTTC
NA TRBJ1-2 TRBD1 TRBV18 CASSPTGTEYGYTF TGTGCCAGCTCACCGACCGGGACAGAGTATGGCTACACCTTC
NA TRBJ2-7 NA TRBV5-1 CASSPGYFYEQYF TGCGCCAGCAGCCCGGGTTACTTCTACGAGCAGTACTTC
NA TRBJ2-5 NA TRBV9 CASSATGTQETQYF TGTGCCAGCAGCGCCACAGGGACCCAAGAGACCCAGTACTTC
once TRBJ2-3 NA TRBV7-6 CASSSGQGRNTDTQYF TGTGCCAGCAGCTCGGGACAAGGGAGAAACACAGATACGCAGTATTTT
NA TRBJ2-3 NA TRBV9 CASSVAYSGSDTQYF TGTGCCAGCAGCGTAGCTTATAGCGGCTCAGATACGCAGTATTTT
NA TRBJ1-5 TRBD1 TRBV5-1 CASSPGTGVSPQHF TGCGCCAGCAGCCCGGGGACAGGGGTTTCGCCCCAGCATTTT